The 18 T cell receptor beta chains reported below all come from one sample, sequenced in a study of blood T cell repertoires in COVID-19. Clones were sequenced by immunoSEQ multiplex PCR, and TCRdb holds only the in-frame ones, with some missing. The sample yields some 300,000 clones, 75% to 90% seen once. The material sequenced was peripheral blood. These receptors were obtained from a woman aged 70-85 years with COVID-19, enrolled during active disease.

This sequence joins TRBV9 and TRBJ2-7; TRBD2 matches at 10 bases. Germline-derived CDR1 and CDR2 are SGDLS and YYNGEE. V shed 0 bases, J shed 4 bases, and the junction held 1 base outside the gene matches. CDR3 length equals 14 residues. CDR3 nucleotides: TGTGCCAGCAGCGTAGGACTAGCGGGTTACGAGCAGTACTTC. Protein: CASSVGLAGYEQYF.

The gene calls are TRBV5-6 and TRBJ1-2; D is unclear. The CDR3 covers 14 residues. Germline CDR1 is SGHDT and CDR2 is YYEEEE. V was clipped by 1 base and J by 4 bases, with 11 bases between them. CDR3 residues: CASSLNRMIYGYTF. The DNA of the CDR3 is TGTGCCAGCAGCTTGAACAGAATGATCTATGGCTACACCTTC. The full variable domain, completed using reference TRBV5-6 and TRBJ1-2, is DAGVTQSPTHLIKTRGQQVTLRCSPKSGHDTVSWYQQALGQGPQFIFQYYEEEERQRGNFPDRFSGHQFPNYSSELNVNALLLGDSALYLCASSLNRMIYGYTFGSGTRLTVV.

DNA of the CDR3: TGTGCCAGCAGTGATCTTGGAGGGAGTCAGCCCCAGCATTTT. Its protein product is CASSDLGGSQPQHF. The chain carries TRBV6-1 and TRBJ1-5, with D hard to call. This CDR3 has 14 residues. Germline CDR1 and CDR2: MNHNS and SASEGT. V gave up 3 bases and J gave up 6 bases, with 12 bases separating them.

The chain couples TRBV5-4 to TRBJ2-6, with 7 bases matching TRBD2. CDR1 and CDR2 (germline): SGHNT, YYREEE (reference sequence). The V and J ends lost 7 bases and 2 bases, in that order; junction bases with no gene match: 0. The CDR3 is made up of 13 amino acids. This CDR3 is CASGGAGANVLTF. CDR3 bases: TGTGCCAGCGGGGGGGCTGGGGCCAACGTCCTGACTTTC.

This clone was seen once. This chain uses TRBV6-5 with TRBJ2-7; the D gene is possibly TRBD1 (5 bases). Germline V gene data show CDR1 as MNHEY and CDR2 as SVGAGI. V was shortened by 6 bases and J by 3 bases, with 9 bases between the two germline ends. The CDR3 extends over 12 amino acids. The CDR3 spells CASRDNFYEQYF. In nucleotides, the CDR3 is TGTGCCAGCAGGGACAACTTCTACGAGCAGTACTTC.

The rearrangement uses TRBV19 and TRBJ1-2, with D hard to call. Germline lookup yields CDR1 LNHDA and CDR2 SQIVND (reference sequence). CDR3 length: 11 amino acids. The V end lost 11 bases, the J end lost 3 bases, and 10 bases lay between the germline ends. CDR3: CAAREDYGYTF. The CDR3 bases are TGTGCCGCTCGGGAGGACTATGGCTACACCTTC.

The CDR3 DNA is TGTGCCAGCAGCGCTGTCAGGGGGAATAATTCACCCCTCCACTTT. This encodes CASSAVRGNNSPLHF. The rearrangement joins TRBV2 to TRBJ1-6, with TRBD1 matching over 7 bases. The CDR3 runs to 15 residues. V lost 6 bases, J lost 5 bases, and 7 bases stayed unmatched. Germline-derived CDR1 and CDR2 are SNHLY and FYNNEI.

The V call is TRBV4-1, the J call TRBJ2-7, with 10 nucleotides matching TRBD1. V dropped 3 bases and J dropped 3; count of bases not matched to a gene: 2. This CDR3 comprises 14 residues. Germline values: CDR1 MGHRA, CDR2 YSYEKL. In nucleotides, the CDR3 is TGCGCCAGCAGCCAGGGGGACAGGGGCTACGAGCAGTACTTC. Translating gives CASSQGDRGYEQYF.

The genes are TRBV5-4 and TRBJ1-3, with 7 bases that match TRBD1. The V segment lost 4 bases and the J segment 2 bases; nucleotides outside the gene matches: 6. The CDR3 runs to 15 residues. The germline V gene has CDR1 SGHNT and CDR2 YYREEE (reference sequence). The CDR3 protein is CASSRQGQTGNTIYF. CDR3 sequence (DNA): TGTGCCAGCAGCCGACAGGGACAGACTGGAAACACCATATATTTT.

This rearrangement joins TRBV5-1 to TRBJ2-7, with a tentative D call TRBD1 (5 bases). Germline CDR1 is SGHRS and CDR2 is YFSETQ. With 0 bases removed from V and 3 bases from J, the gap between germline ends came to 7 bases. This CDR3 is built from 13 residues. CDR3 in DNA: TGCGCCAGCAGCTTGGAGACAGACTACGAGCAGTACTTC. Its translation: CASSLETDYEQYF.

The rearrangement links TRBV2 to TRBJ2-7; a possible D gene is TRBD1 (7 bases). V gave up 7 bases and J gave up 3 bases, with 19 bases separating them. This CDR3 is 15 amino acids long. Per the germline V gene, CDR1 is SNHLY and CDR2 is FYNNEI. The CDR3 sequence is CASIPSGGFFYEQYF. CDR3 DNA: TGTGCCAGCATCCCCTCAGGGGGGTTCTTCTACGAGCAGTACTTC.

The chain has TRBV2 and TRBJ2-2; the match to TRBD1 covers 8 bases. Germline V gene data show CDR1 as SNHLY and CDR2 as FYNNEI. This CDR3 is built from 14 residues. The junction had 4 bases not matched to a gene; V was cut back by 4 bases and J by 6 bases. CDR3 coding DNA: TGTGCCAGCAGTGTCGGACAGGGTCCCGGGGAGCTGTTTTTT. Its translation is CASSVGQGPGELFF.

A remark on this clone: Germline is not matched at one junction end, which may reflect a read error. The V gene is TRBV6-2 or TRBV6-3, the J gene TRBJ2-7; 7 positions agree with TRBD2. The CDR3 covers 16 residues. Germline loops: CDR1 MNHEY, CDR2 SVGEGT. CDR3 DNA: TGTGCCGGCAGTTACGAGCGGGGACGAGACTCCTACGAGCAGTACTTC. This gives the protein CAGSYERGRDSYEQYF.

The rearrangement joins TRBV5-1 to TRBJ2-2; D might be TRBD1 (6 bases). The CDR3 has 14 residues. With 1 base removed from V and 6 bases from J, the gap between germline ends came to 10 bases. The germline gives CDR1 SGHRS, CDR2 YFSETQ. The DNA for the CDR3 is TGCGCCAGCAGCTTGCGTGAGGGGGCCGGGGAGCTGTTTTTT. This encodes CASSLREGAGELFF. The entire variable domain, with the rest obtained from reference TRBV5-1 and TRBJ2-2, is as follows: KAGVTQTPRYLIKTRGQQVTLSCSPISGHRSVSWYQQTPGQGLQFLFEYFSETQRNKGNFPGRFSGRQFSNSRSEMNVSTLELGDSALYLCASSLREGAGELFFGEGSRLTVL.

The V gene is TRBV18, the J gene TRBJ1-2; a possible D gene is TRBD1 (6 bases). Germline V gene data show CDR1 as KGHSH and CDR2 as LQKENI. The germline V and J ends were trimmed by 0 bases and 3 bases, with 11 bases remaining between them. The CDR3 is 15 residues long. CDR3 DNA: TGTGCCAGCTCACCACCCAGGGGCCAAGACTATGGCTACACCTTC. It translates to CASSPPRGQDYGYTF.

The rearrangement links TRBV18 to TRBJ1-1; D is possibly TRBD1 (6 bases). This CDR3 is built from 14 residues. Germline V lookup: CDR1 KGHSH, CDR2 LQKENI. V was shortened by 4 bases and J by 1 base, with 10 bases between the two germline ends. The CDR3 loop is CASSQQGPNTEAFF. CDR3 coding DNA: TGTGCCAGCTCACAACAGGGACCGAACACTGAAGCTTTCTTT.

As DNA, the CDR3 is TGTGCCAGCAGTGCGCAGGGGCTCGCTAACTATGGCTACACCTTC. Residues: CASSAQGLANYGYTF. The chain links TRBV2 to TRBJ1-2; perhaps TRBD1 as D (6 bases). The CDR3 is made up of 15 amino acids. V lost 4 bases to trimming and J lost 0 bases, with 12 bases between them. Germline loops: CDR1 SNHLY, CDR2 FYNNEI. Looking up the rest from reference TRBV2 and TRBJ1-2 gives the full variable domain: EPEVTQTPSHQVTQMGQEVILRCVPISNHLYFYWYRQILGQKVEFLVSFYNNEISEKSEIFDDQFSVERPDGSNFTLKIRSTKLEDSAMYFCASSAQGLANYGYTFGSGTRLTVV.

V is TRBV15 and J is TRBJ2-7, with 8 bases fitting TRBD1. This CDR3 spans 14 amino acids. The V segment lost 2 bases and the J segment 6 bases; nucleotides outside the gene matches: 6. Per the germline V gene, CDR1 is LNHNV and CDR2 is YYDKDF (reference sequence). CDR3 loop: CATSRTGQGFEQYF. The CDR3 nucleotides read TGTGCCACCAGCAGAACTGGACAGGGCTTCGAGCAGTACTTC.